This T cell receptor beta chain appears in the sequencing data of a study of PD-L1 blockade in urothelial cancer. On the study more broadly: Starting in the mid-2010s, patients were given atezolizumab (1,200 mg intravenously every 3 weeks). Of prior chemotherapy regimens, patients had received between 0 and 3.

Assay: immunoSEQ multiplex PCR; the TCRdb copy retains only in-frame clones and omits some. The data show about 30,000 clones, approximately 80% seen once. Time point denoted: pretreatment peripheral blood. Sample contribution per patient ranged from 1 to 8, covering pretreatment and on-treatment. Here the sequenced sample was PBMCs, taken around atezolizumab (anti-PD-L1) treatment. The receptor comes from a man in his 60s with urothelial cancer.

In DNA, the CDR3 is TGTGCCAGTAGTACCGGGAATAGCAATCAGCCCCAGCATTTT. This encodes CASSTGNSNQPQHF. The gene calls are TRBV19 and TRBJ1-5; D unclear. CDR3 length equals 14 residues. V lost 4 bases and J lost 0, with 7 bases in between. Germline V gene sequence: CDR1 LNHDA, CDR2 SQIVND (reference sequence).